In its sample, the clone carrying this TCR beta chain was seen a few times. The entry originates in a study of blood T cell repertoires in COVID-19. Study at large: T cells, B-cell-depleted T cells, or PBMCs provided the cDNA or gDNA that served as material.

Trimming cost V 6 bases and J 7 bases, with 15 bases left between them. CDR1 and CDR2 (germline): SQVTM, ANQGSEA. This CDR3 has 12 residues. Assay: immunoSEQ multiplex PCR; the TCRdb copy retains only in-frame clones and omits some. The data hold about 160,000 clones, with 60% to 85% observed a single time. The material sequenced was peripheral blood. This receptor was taken from a man aged 55 to 70 with acute or convalescent COVID-19. V and J are TRBV29-1 and TRBJ1-2, with a tentative D call TRBD1 (6 bases). The CDR3 nucleotides read TGCAGCGTGCCGCAGGGGCGAGGTGGCTACACCTTC. It translates to CSVPQGRGGYTF. The full variable domain, rest sourced from reference TRBV29-1 and TRBJ1-2, is SAVISQKPSRDICQRGTSLTIQCQVDSQVTMMFWYRQQPGQSLTLIATANQGSEATYESGFVIDKFPISRPNLTFSTLTVSNMSPEDSSIYLCSVPQGRGGYTFGSGTRLTVV.